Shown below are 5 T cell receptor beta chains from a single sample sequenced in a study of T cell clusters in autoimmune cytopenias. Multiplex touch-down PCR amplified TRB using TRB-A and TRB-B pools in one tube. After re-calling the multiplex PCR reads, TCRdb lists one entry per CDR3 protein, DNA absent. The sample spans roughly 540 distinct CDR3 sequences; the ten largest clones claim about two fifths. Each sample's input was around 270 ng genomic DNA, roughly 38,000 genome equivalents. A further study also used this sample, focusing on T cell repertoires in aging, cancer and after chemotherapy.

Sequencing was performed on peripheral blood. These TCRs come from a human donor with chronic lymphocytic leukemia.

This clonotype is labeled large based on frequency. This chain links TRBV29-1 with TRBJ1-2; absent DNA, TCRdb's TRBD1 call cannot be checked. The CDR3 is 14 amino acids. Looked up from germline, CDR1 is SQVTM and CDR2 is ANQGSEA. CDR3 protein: CSARDGGARGGYTF.

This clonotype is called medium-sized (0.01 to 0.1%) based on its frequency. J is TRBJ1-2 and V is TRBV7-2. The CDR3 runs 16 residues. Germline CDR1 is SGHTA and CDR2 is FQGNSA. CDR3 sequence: CASSFLGLGSNYGYTF.

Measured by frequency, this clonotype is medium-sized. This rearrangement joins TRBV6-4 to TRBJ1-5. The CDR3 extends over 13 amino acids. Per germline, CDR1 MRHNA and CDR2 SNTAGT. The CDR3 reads CASSSDSNQPQHF.

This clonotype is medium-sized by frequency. The CDR3 sequence is CASSFGVGEQYF. This chain uses TRBV7-9 with TRBJ2-7. The germline V gene has CDR1 SEHNR and CDR2 FQNEAQ (reference sequence). The CDR3 contains 12 residues.

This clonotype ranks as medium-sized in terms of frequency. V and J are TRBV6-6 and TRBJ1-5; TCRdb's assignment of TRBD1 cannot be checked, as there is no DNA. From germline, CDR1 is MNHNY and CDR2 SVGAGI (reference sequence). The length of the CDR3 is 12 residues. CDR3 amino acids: CASRTGDQPQHF.